This T cell receptor (beta chain) was profiled in a study of control samples from healthy donors and cancer patients. The CDR3 is 15 amino acids. With V trimmed by 7 bases and J by 0 bases, 8 bases remained unmatched. Per the germline V gene, CDR1 is MNHEY and CDR2 is SVGAGI. This table comes from immunoSEQ multiplex PCR, and its TCRdb copy is limited to in-frame clones, with some not included. The sample has tens of thousands of clones, around 94% seen once. The J gene is TRBJ1-1, the V gene TRBV6-5, with 7 positions matching TRBD1. Sample: blood. The receptor was isolated from a man aged 55-75 years in good health. CDR3 residues: CASKGGRRLNTEAFF. For the CDR3, the DNA is TGTGCCAGCAAAGGGGGCCGGAGGCTGAACACTGAAGCTTTCTTT.